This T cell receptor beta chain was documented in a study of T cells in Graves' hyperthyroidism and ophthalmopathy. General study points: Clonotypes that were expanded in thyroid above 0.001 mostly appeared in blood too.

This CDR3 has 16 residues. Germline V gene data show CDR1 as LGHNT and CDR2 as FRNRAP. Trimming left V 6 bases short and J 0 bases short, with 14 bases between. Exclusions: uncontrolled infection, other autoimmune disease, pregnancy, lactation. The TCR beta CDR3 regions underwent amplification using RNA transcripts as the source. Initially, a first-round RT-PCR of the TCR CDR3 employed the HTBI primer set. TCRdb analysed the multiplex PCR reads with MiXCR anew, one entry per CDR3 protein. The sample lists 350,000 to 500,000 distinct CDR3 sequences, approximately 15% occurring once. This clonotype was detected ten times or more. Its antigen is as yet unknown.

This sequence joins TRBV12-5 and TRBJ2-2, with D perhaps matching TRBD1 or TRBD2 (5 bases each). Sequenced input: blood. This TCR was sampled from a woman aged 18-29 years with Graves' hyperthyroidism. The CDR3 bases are TGTGCTAGTGGCCCTCCCGGGGCACCGAACACCGGGGAGCTGTTTTTT. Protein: CASGPPGAPNTGELFF. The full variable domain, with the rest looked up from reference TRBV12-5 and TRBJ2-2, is DARVTQTPRHKVTEMGQEVTMRCQPILGHNTVFWYRQTMMQGLELLAYFRNRAPLDDSGMPKDRFSAEMPDATLATLKIQPSEPRDSAVYFCASGPPGAPNTGELFFGEGSRLTVL.